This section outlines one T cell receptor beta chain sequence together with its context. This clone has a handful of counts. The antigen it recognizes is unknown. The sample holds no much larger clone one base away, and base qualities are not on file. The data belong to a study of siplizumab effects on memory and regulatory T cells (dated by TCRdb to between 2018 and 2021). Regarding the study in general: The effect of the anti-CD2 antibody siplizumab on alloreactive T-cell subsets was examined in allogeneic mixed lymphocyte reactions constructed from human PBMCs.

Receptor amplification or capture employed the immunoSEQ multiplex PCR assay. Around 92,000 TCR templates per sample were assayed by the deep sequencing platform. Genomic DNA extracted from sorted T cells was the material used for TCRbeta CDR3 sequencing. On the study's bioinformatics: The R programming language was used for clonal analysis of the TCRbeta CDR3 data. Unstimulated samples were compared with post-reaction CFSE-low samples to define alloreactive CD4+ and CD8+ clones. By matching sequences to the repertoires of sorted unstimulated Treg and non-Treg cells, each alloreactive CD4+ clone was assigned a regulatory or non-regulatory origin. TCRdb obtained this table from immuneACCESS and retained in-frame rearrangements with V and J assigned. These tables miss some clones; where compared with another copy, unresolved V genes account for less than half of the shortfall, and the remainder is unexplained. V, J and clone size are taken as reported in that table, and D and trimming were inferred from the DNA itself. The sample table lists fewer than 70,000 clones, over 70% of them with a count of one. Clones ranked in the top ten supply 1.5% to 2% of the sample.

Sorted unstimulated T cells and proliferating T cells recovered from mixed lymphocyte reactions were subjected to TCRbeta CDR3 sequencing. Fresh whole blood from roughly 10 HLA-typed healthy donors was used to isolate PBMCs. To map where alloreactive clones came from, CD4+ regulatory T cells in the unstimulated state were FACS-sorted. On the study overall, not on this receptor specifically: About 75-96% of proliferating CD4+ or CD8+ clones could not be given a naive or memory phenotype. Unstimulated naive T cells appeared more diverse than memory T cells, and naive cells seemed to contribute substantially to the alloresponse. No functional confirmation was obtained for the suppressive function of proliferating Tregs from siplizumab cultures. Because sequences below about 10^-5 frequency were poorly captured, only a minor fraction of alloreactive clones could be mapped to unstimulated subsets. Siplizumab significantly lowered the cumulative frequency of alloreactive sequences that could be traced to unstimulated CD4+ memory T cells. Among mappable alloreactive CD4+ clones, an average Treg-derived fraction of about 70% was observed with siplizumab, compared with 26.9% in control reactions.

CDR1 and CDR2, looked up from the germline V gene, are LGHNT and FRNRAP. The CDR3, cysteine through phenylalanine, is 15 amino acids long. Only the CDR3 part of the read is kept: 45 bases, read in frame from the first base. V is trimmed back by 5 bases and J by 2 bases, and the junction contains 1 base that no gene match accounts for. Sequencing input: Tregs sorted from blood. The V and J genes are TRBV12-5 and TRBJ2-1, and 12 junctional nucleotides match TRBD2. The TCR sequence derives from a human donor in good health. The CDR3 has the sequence CASGRTSGTYNEQFF. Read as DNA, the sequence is TGTGCTAGTGGTCGGACTAGCGGGACCTACAATGAGCAGTTCTTC.